This T cell receptor beta chain came from a study of T-cell reconstitution after alpha-beta-depleted transplantation in children. The library targeted TCRbeta and was prepared with unique molecular identifiers. A single record per CDR3 protein comes from TCRdb applying MiXCR to the PCR reads. The sample yields roughly 590,000 distinct CDR3 sequences, around 17% seen once. With 6 bases clipped from V and 11 bases from J, the junction kept 12 bases outside the gene matches. Germline V gives CDR1 SGHTA, CDR2 FQGNSA. The CDR3 contains 14 residues. This clonotype has a handful of counts. The V and J genes are TRBV7-2 and TRBJ2-4; 8 bases align to TRBD1. This clonotype was sampled from a human donor who donated a stem cell graft to a child with acute myeloid leukemia. The input for sequencing was PBMCs from the stem cell graft donor, taken from the stem cell graft. CDR3 DNA sequence: TGTGCCAGCAGTCAATCCCAGGGGGCGAGGTTTCAGTACTTC. This encodes CASSQSQGARFQYF.